The rows below give T cell receptor beta chains drawn from one sample of a study of T cell responses to AZD1222 COVID-19 vaccine. Some clones are missing from TCRdb's copy, which holds only in-frame ones; the method was immunoSEQ multiplex PCR. The sample carries about 140,000 clones, around 89% recorded once. The sequencing used peripheral blood, collected 28 days after the second AZD1222 dose. The receptors derive from an adult who received the AZD1222 COVID-19 vaccine. Both conserved end residues are part of each CDR3. D genes are given only for firm matches. The listing skips clone size in some rows; elsewhere it reads once, few, many or a size class.

j_call,clone_size,v_call,cdr3_length,d_call,cdr3_nt,cdr3_aa
TRBJ1-1,NA,TRBV30,13,NA,TGTGCCTGGAGTCCTCTCCCAGGGACTGAAGCTTTCTTT,CAWSPLPGTEAFF
TRBJ1-1,NA,TRBV11-2,14,NA,TGTGCCAGCAGCTTATACTCGGGAGGGACTGAGGCTTTCTTT,CASSLYSGGTEAFF
TRBJ1-1,NA,TRBV9,16,NA,TGTGCCAGCAGCGTAGGGGCCCCGGAGATGAACACTGAAGCTTTCTTT,CASSVGAPEMNTEAFF
TRBJ1-2,NA,TRBV6-5,13,NA,TGTGCCAGCAGTAGAAAGGGGAACTATGGCTACACCTTC,CASSRKGNYGYTF
TRBJ1-1,NA,TRBV19,13,NA,TGTGCCAGTAGTCCGAGGGTGGACACTGAAGCTTTCTTT,CASSPRVDTEAFF
TRBJ1-1,NA,TRBV12-3/TRBV12-4,13,NA,TGTGCCAGCAGTTTAGTCCAAGACACTGAAGCTTTCTTT,CASSLVQDTEAFF
TRBJ2-3,NA,TRBV3-1/TRBV3-2,17,TRBD2,TGTGCCAGCAGCCAATCCATCGATCCTAGCGGGGGGGATACGCAGTATTTT,CASSQSIDPSGGDTQYF
TRBJ2-1,NA,TRBV7-3,15,TRBD1,TGTGCCAGCAGCGACAGGCCGGGACAGAACAATGAGCAGTTCTTC,CASSDRPGQNNEQFF
TRBJ1-2,NA,TRBV30,13,NA,TGTGCCTGGAGTCAACAGGGAAGTAGGAGCTACACCTTC,CAWSQQGSRSYTF
TRBJ1-5,NA,TRBV7-2,15,TRBD1,TGTGCCAGCAGCCCAACGACAGGGGGTGATCAGCCCCAGCATTTT,CASSPTTGGDQPQHF
TRBJ2-2,NA,TRBV10-3,14,NA,TGTGCCATCAGAGGGACTTCGAACACCGGGGAGCTGTTTTTT,CAIRGTSNTGELFF
TRBJ1-2,NA,TRBV4-2,12,NA,TGTGCCAGCAGCCAAAGGTCCTATGGCTACACCTTC,CASSQRSYGYTF
TRBJ2-3,NA,TRBV7-2,14,NA,TGTGCCAGCTCCCGTGCCGAGGGCACAGATACGCAGTATTTT,CASSRAEGTDTQYF
TRBJ2-7,NA,TRBV7-8,15,TRBD2,TGTGCCAGCAGCTCTAGCGGGGGCCATTACTACGAGCAGTACTTC,CASSSSGGHYYEQYF
TRBJ1-6,NA,TRBV5-1,16,NA,TGCGCCAGCAGCTGGAGGGAATCCCTATCAGGTTCACCCCTCCACTTT,CASSWRESLSGSPLHF
TRBJ2-2,NA,TRBV10-1,14,NA,TGCGCCAGCAGTGCCTCAGGGGTCACCGGGGAGCTGTTTTTT,CASSASGVTGELFF
TRBJ2-2,NA,TRBV3-1/TRBV3-2,15,TRBD1,TGTGCCAGCAGCCAAATAACAGGGGGAACCGGGGAGCTGTTTTTT,CASSQITGGTGELFF
TRBJ2-4,NA,TRBV12-3/TRBV12-4,13,NA,TGTGCCAGCAGCGTTACTGGATCTGCCATTCAGTACTTC,CASSVTGSAIQYF
TRBJ2-5,NA,TRBV7-2,14,NA,TGTGCCAGCAGCCCCCTAGTTTTCCAAGAGACCCAGTACTTC,CASSPLVFQETQYF
TRBJ1-1,few,TRBV27,15,TRBD1,TGTGCCAGCAGAAACGGACAGGTGATGAACACTGAAGCTTTCTTT,CASRNGQVMNTEAFF
TRBJ1-2,NA,TRBV6-5,13,NA,TGTGCCAGCAGTTACTCAGGGAACTATGGCTACACCTTC,CASSYSGNYGYTF
TRBJ1-2,NA,TRBV5-1,15,NA,TGCGCCAGCAGCCGCGGAGCCACAGGGAGCTATGGCTACACCTTC,CASSRGATGSYGYTF
TRBJ1-2,NA,TRBV27,13,NA,TGTGCCAGCAGTTCGTACGGCGACTATGGCTACACCTTC,CASSSYGDYGYTF
TRBJ1-5,NA,TRBV7-2,16,NA,TGTGCCAGCAGCTTAGCGCAAGGGTTGAAAAATCAGCCCCAGCATTTT,CASSLAQGLKNQPQHF
TRBJ1-5,NA,TRBV12-3/TRBV12-4,13,NA,TGTGCCAGCAGTCCTAGGGGGGATCAGCCCCAGCATTTT,CASSPRGDQPQHF
TRBJ2-2,NA,TRBV5-1,15,TRBD2,TGCGCCAGCAGCTTTTCTAGCGGATACACCGGGGAGCTGTTTTTT,CASSFSSGYTGELFF
TRBJ2-5,once,TRBV10-3,15,NA,TGTGCCATCAGTGAGAGACCAGGGAATCAAGAGACCCAGTACTTC,CAISERPGNQETQYF
TRBJ1-2,many,TRBV11-2,13,TRBD1,TGTGCCAGCAGCTTGGGGGACAGGGGTGGCTACACCTTC,CASSLGDRGGYTF
TRBJ2-2,NA,TRBV9,13,NA,TGTGCCAGCAGCGTAGCTCCCACCGGGGAGCTGTTTTTT,CASSVAPTGELFF
TRBJ1-1,NA,TRBV12-3/TRBV12-4,13,NA,TGTGCCAGCAGTTTATTCGGGAACACTGAAGCTTTCTTT,CASSLFGNTEAFF
TRBJ1-5,NA,TRBV18,13,NA,TGTGCCAGCTCACCAGAGATCTGGCAGCCCCAGCATTTT,CASSPEIWQPQHF
TRBJ1-5,NA,TRBV6-6,14,NA,TGTGCCAGCAGTTCCGTGGGATCCGAACAGCCCCAGCATTTT,CASSSVGSEQPQHF
TRBJ1-5,NA,TRBV7-9,14,NA,TGTGCCAGCAGTCCACAGGGCGAATGGCAGCCCCAGCATTTT,CASSPQGEWQPQHF
TRBJ1-6,NA,TRBV29-1,14,TRBD1,TGCAGCGTTTTACAGGGGCCGCGAAATTCACCCCTCCACTTT,CSVLQGPRNSPLHF
TRBJ2-1,NA,TRBV7-8,15,NA,TGTGCCAGCAGCTTAACCCCAGACAGGTACAATGAGCAGTTCTTC,CASSLTPDRYNEQFF
TRBJ2-2,NA,TRBV10-3,15,NA,TGTGCCATCAGTGAGTCCTCCCACCACACCGGGGAGCTGTTTTTT,CAISESSHHTGELFF
TRBJ2-3,NA,TRBV28,12,NA,TGTGCCAGCAGTTTCTGGAGAGCAGCGCAGTATTTT,CASSFWRAAQYF
TRBJ1-4,once,TRBV29-1,14,TRBD1,TGCAGCGTTGAAGTGGAGGGGACAGCAAAAAAACTGTTTTTT,CSVEVEGTAKKLFF
TRBJ1-1,NA,TRBV28,14,TRBD1,TGTGCCAGCAGTAGGACAGGGGGTATTACTGAAGCTTTCTTT,CASSRTGGITEAFF
TRBJ1-5,NA,TRBV6-5,14,TRBD1,TGTGCCAGCAGTCCGGGACAGGGAATTCAGCCCCAGCATTTT,CASSPGQGIQPQHF
TRBJ2-1,NA,TRBV5-1,15,NA,TGCGCCAGCCCTCGGGGGGCCGCTCGGTACAATGAGCAGTTCTTC,CASPRGAARYNEQFF
TRBJ2-2,NA,TRBV28,14,NA,TGTGCCAGCAGTTTATTCGGGAGTACCGGGGAGCTGTTTTTT,CASSLFGSTGELFF
TRBJ1-5,NA,TRBV5-6,16,TRBD1,TGTGCCAGCAGCTTGGCGACGGACAGGCTTGGCCAGCCCCAGCATTTT,CASSLATDRLGQPQHF
TRBJ1-4,NA,TRBV29-1,13,TRBD1,TGCAGCGTTGAACGTCAGGGGGCTGAAAAACTGTTTTTT,CSVERQGAEKLFF
TRBJ2-2,NA,TRBV9,17,NA,TGTGCCAGCAGCGGACGCGGACCCACCCTTCGCACCGGGGAGCTGTTTTTT,CASSGRGPTLRTGELFF
TRBJ1-5,NA,TRBV28,14,NA,TGTGCCAGCAGTCCACGGTTGGGGCATCAGCCCCAGCATTTT,CASSPRLGHQPQHF
TRBJ2-5,NA,TRBV30,17,TRBD1,TGTGCCTGGAGTGCCGGAGGGACAGGGGGTTTAGGGGAGACCCAGTACTTC,CAWSAGGTGGLGETQYF
TRBJ2-2,NA,TRBV28,19,NA,TGTGCCAGCAGTTCGGTCGGGACCAGTTGGAGTTGGATCCCCGGGGAGCTGTTTTTT,CASSSVGTSWSWIPGELFF
TRBJ1-1,NA,TRBV5-8,13,NA,TGTGCCAGCAGCTTGTGGGGGCGCGGTGAAGCTTTCTTT,CASSLWGRGEAFF
TRBJ2-6,NA,TRBV11-2,15,NA,TGTGCCAGCAGCCCAACTCTCCCTGGGGCCAACGTCCTGACTTTC,CASSPTLPGANVLTF
TRBJ1-3,once,TRBV10-3,14,TRBD1,TGTGCCATCAGGGGGGACAGCTCTGGAAACACCATATATTTT,CAIRGDSSGNTIYF
TRBJ2-7,NA,TRBV27,13,NA,TGTGCCAGCAGTCCGCCCCCACCACAGGAGCAGTACTTC,CASSPPPPQEQYF
TRBJ1-5,NA,TRBV19,14,TRBD1,TGTGCCAGTAGCGGGACAGGTGGGAATCAGCCCCAGCATTTT,CASSGTGGNQPQHF
TRBJ2-3,NA,TRBV5-4,15,NA,TGTGCCAGCAGCTTGGGCGCCCCAAGTACAGATACGCAGTATTTT,CASSLGAPSTDTQYF